This TCR beta chain derives from a study of blood T cells in healthy people across ages. The CDR3 has 13 residues. Trimming left V 7 bases short and J 4 bases short, with 11 bases between. Donors gave around 9.8 milliliters of peripheral blood apiece. Combining a sample-barcoded 5' primer with a J-beta primer mix, a second PCR ran for roughly 7 to 12 cycles. TCRdb reprocessed the 5' RACE reads with MiXCR, giving one entry per CDR3 protein. The table records about 1.5 million distinct CDR3 sequences, approximately 43% of them present only once. The chain recombines TRBV12-3 or TRBV12-4 with TRBJ1-5, with TRBD1 as a possible D gene (5 bases). The source material was blood. The receptor comes from a woman younger than 30 in good health. The CDR3 DNA is TGTGCCAGCAAGGATCAGGGTAATCAGCCCCAGCATTTT. Its protein is CASKDQGNQPQHF.